This TCR beta chain derives from a study of blood T cell repertoires in COVID-19. The length of the CDR3 is 14 residues. Trimming removed 3 bases at V and 5 bases at J, with 12 bases between. Germline V gene lookup returns CDR1 SGHRS and CDR2 YFSETQ. TCRdb's table, derived via immunoSEQ multiplex PCR, lists solely in-frame clones and lacks some. The sample has around 440,000 clones, about 87% seen once; the top ten hold 10% to 15%. The V call is TRBV5-1, the J call TRBJ2-1, with D tentatively TRBD1 (6 bases). Sequencing was carried out using peripheral blood. This TCR was sampled from a woman in her fifties or sixties with COVID-19, enrolled during active disease. CDR3 in amino acids: CASSYTGSHNEQFF. The CDR3 bases are TGCGCCAGCAGCTACACAGGGTCCCACAATGAGCAGTTCTTC.